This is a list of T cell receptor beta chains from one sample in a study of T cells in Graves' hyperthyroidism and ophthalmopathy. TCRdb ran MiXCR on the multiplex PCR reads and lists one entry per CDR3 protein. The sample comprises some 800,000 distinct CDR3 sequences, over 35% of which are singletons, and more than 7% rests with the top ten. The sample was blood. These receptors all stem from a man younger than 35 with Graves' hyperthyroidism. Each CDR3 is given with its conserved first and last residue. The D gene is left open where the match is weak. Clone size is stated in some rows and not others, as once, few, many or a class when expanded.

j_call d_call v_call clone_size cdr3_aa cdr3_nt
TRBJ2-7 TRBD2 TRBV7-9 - CASRSRDYLSHEQYF TGTGCCAGCAGGTCTCGGGACTACCTGAGCCACGAGCAGTACTTC
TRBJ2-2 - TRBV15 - CATSRDRIGELFF TGTGCCACCAGCAGAGATAGGATAGGGGAGCTGTTTTTT
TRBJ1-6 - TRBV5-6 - CAEPQGYNSPLHF TGTGCTGAACCACAGGGTTACAATTCACCCCTCCACTTT
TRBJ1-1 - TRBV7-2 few CASSLARGGAFF TGTGCCAGCAGCTTAGCGCGGGGGGGAGCTTTCTTT
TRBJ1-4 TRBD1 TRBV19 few CASSIGGRGPEKLFF TGTGCCAGTAGTATAGGGGGCAGGGGGCCTGAAAAACTGTTTTTT
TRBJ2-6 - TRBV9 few CASSSRIVPSGANVLTF TGTGCCAGCAGCTCCAGAATTGTACCGTCTGGGGCCAACGTCCTGACTTTC
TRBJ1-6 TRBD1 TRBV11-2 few CASSGTGKSPLHF TGTGCCAGCAGTGGGACAGGAAAATCACCCCTCCACTTT
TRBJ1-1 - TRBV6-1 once CAISEAPNTEAFF TGTGCCATCAGTGAAGCCCCTAACACTGAAGCTTTCTTT
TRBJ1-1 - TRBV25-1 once CATLRGGLTEAFF TGTGCAACCCTACGGGGGGGCTTGACTGAAGCTTTCTTT
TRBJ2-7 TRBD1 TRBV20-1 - CSARDRDRAPYEQYF TGCAGTGCTAGAGATCGGGACAGGGCCCCCTATGAGCAGTACTTC
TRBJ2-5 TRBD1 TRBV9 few CASAGGTGGKETQYF TGTGCCAGTGCCGGGGGGACAGGGGGTAAAGAGACCCAGTACTTC
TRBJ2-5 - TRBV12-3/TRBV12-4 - CASARAGPRETQYF TGTGCTAGCGCCAGGGCAGGCCCGAGGGAGACCCAGTACTTC
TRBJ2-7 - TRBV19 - CASSMRDLTYEQYF TGTGCCAGTAGTATGAGGGACCTCACCTACGAGCAGTACTTC
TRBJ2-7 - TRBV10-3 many CAISGTQEEQYF TGTGCCATCAGTGGAACCCAGGAGGAGCAGTACTTC
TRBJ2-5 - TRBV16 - CASSQSGAETQYF TGTGCCAGCAGCCAATCGGGCGCAGAGACCCAGTACTTC
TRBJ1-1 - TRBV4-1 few CASSQGGEFDTEAFF TGCGCCAGCAGCCAGGGAGGGGAATTCGACACTGAAGCTTTCTTT
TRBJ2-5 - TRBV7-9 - CASSLEEYQYF TGTGCCAGCAGCTTAGAAGAGTACCAGTACTTC
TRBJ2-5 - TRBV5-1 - CASSLRGGDETQYF TGCGCCAGCAGCTTGAGGGGAGGCGATGAGACCCAGTACTTC
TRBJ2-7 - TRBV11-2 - CASSLVSVGRISYEQYF TGTGCCAGCAGCTTAGTGTCTGTAGGCAGGATCTCCTACGAGCAGTACTTC
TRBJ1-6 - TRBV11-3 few CASSRDLGGSPLHF TGTGCCAGCAGCCGCGACTTGGGCGGCTCACCCCTCCACTTT
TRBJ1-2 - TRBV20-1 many CSARDSSNYGYTF TGCAGTGCTAGGGACAGCTCAAACTATGGCTACACCTTC
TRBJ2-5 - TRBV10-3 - CAISESALLGTAETQYF TGTGCCATCAGTGAGTCCGCATTATTAGGAACAGCAGAGACCCAGTACTTC
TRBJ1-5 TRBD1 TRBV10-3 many CAISEEQGVVGNQPQHF TGTGCCATCAGTGAGGAGCAGGGGGTTGTTGGCAATCAGCCCCAGCATTTT
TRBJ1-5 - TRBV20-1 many CSATGLAQPQHF TGCAGTGCTACCGGGCTCGCTCAGCCCCAGCATTTT
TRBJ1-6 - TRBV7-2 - CASTLGVTYNSPLHF TGTGCCAGCACCTTAGGGGTCACCTATAATTCACCCCTCCACTTT
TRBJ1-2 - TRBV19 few CASSMERPSYGYTF TGTGCCAGTAGTATGGAGCGTCCTTCTTATGGCTACACCTTC
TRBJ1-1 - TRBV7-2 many CASSLALRGAEAFF TGTGCCAGCAGCTTAGCGCTAAGGGGGGCTGAAGCTTTCTTT